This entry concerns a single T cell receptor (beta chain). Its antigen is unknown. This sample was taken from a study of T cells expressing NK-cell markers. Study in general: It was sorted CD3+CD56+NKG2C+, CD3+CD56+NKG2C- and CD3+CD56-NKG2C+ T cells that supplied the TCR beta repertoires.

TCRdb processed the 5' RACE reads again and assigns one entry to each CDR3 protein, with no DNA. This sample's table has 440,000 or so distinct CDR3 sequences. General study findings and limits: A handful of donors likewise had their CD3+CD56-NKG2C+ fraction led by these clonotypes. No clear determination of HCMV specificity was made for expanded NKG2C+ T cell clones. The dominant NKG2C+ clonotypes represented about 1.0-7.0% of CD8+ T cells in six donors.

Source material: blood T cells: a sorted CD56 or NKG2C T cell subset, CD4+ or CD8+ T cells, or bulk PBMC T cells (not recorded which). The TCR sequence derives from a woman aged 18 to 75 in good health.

CDR3 loop: CASSFSGRAGEQFF. The chain has TRBV7-8 and TRBJ2-1; TCRdb outputs TRBD2, but without DNA this stays unchecked. Germline V gene lookup returns CDR1 SGHVS and CDR2 FQNEAQ. The CDR3 loop spans 14 amino acids.